This T cell receptor (beta chain) was sequenced for a study of blood T cell repertoires in COVID-19. The overall study: COVID-19 samples collected from the United States, Italy and Spain covered acute and convalescent phases. Sources were T cells, B-cell-depleted T cells, or PBMCs; the material itself was cDNA or gDNA.

Original methodology: Amplifying reference gene primers gave estimates of nucleated cell counts. Some clones are missing from TCRdb's copy, which holds only in-frame ones; the method was immunoSEQ multiplex PCR. V and J calls and clone size come straight from that table; D and trimming were deduced from the DNA. Among about 200,000 clones, approximately 86% were seen once, and the ten largest hold roughly 0.7%. V was pared by 3 bases and J by 7 bases, with 9 bases of the junction left unmatched. This CDR3 is 15 amino acids long. Germline assignment: CDR1 KGHSH and CDR2 LQKENI. The chain combines TRBV18 with TRBJ2-1; TRBD2 aligns across 7 bases. The clonotype originates from a man in his forties with acute or convalescent COVID-19. Material: peripheral blood. The CDR3 is CASSPGLVSRNEQFF. The DNA for the CDR3 is TGTGCCAGCTCACCCGGACTAGTGTCTAGGAATGAGCAGTTCTTC.